This TCR beta chain was sequenced in a study of cytomegalovirus exposure and HLA in healthy donors. V was cut by 1 base and J by 0 bases, with 7 bases left in between. The CDR3 has 15 residues. Per the germline V gene, CDR1 is LNHDA and CDR2 is SQIVND (reference sequence). Primers included in the PCR were 60 Vbeta and 13 Jbeta primers. Sequencing was performed with immunoSEQ multiplex PCR; in TCRdb, only in-frame clones are kept and a portion is missing. The data hold about 130,000 clones, with 65% to 80% observed a single time. The chain employs TRBV19 and TRBJ1-5, with unresolved D. The specimen sequenced was PBMCs. The TCR comes from a woman aged 40 to 55 in good health and CMV-seronegative. The CDR3 sequence is CASSIGGDSNQPQHF. The CDR3 region has the DNA TGTGCCAGTAGTATAGGCGGCGATAGCAATCAGCCCCAGCATTTT.